This entry lists 28 T cell receptor beta chains sequenced from one sample in a study of technical replicates of blood from a few donors. Libraries were prepared by immunoSEQ multiplex PCR; TCRdb keeps only in-frame clonotypes and omits some of them. The sample shows fewer than 65,000 clones, around nine tenths of them seen only once. Sequences were obtained from PBMCs. The origin of the receptors is a human donor in good health. Some clones in this sample may be carry-over from other donors' samples.

V usage is TRBV11-2 and J usage is TRBJ2-7; 8 bases are a match to TRBD1. The germline V gene encodes CDR1 SGHAT and CDR2 FQNNGV. The CDR3 runs 15 residues. V gave up 1 base and J gave up 2 bases; unmatched junction bases: 4. CDR3: CASSLVQGAPYEQYF. CDR3 DNA sequence: TGTGCCAGCAGCTTAGTGCAGGGGGCTCCCTACGAGCAGTACTTC.

This clone turned up a few times. V gene TRBV13 combines with J gene TRBJ1-2, with a tentative D call TRBD1 (5 bases). CDR3 length: 15 residues. The germline V and J ends were trimmed by 1 base and 3 bases, with 12 bases remaining between them. CDR1 and CDR2 (germline): PRHDT, FYEKMQ (reference sequence). The CDR3 DNA reads as TGTGCCAGCAGCTTAGATGGCGGGGGTGACTATGGCTACACCTTC. It is translated as CASSLDGGGDYGYTF. The entire variable domain, with the rest obtained from reference TRBV13 and TRBJ1-2, is as follows: AAGVIQSPRHLIKEKRETATLKCYPIPRHDTVYWYQQGPGQDPQFLISFYEKMQSDKGSIPDRFSAQQFSDYHSELNMSSLELGDSALYFCASSLDGGGDYGYTFGSGTRLTVV.

The chain employs TRBV5-6 and TRBJ1-3; D is unclear. CDR1 and CDR2 (germline): SGHDT, YYEEEE. CDR3 length: 11 amino acids. The V gene lost 2 bases and the J gene lost 8 bases, with 5 bases spanning the gap. The CDR3 here is CASSFSDTIYF. In nucleotides, the CDR3 is TGTGCCAGCAGCTTTTCAGACACCATATATTTT.

The rearrangement joins TRBV6-5 to TRBJ2-7; 11 bases are a match to TRBD1. Germline V gene sequence: CDR1 MNHEY, CDR2 SVGAGI. The trim removed 2 bases at V and 2 bases at J, leaving 2 bases unmatched. The CDR3 is made up of 15 amino acids. CDR3 sequence: CASSYGDRGAYEQYF. The CDR3 region has the DNA TGTGCCAGCAGTTACGGGGACAGGGGGGCCTACGAGCAGTACTTC.

The V call is TRBV5-5, the J call TRBJ2-7; the D gene is possibly TRBD1 (7 bases). The germline V and J ends were trimmed by 5 bases and 6 bases, with 21 bases remaining between them. CDR3 length: 15 amino acids. Germline loops: CDR1 SGHKS, CDR2 YYEKEE (reference sequence). In DNA, the CDR3 is TGTGCCAGCAGTTCGACAGGGAGGCTTTCGGGCGAGCAGTACTTC. Encoded protein: CASSSTGRLSGEQYF.

The V call is TRBV5-4, the J call TRBJ2-1; D not resolved. Per the germline V gene, CDR1 is SGHNT and CDR2 is YYREEE (reference sequence). V lost 1 base and J lost 9, with 5 bases in between. The CDR3 is 11 amino acids. The DNA of the CDR3 is TGTGCCAGCAGCTTGTCTCTTGAGCAGTTCTTC. Amino acids: CASSLSLEQFF.

The gene calls are TRBV9 and TRBJ1-2; TRBD1 agrees at 8 bases. V gave up 4 bases and J gave up 8 bases; unmatched junction bases: 7. The CDR3 length is 13 residues. In germline, CDR1 is SGDLS, CDR2 YYNGEE. CDR3 sequence (DNA): TGTGCCAGCAGCTCCCGACAGGGGTCCGGCTACACCTTC. Translating it yields CASSSRQGSGYTF.

This rearrangement joins TRBV7-7 to TRBJ2-5; TRBD1 agrees at 8 bases. The CDR3 runs 15 residues. V lost 5 bases and J lost 4; bases outside the gene matches: 9. Germline V lookup: CDR1 SSHAT, CDR2 FNYEAQ (reference sequence). Written as DNA, the CDR3 is TGTGCCAGCAGCCCTACTGACAGGGGCGGAGAGACCCAGTACTTC. This gives the protein CASSPTDRGGETQYF.

The chain couples TRBV7-9 to TRBJ1-5; D is undetermined. Trimming left V 2 bases short and J 5 bases short, with 7 bases between. The CDR3 is 13 amino acids. The V gene's germline CDR1 is SEHNR and CDR2 FQNEAQ (reference sequence). Here the CDR3 reads CASSLQRDQPQHF. The CDR3 bases are TGTGCCAGCAGCTTACAGAGGGATCAGCCCCAGCATTTT.

This chain uses TRBV5-3 with TRBJ2-7; perhaps TRBD2 as D (5 bases). TRBV5-3 is an ORF, and what it does is uncertain. The CDR3 contains 12 residues. The germline V and J ends were trimmed by 4 bases and 4 bases, with 9 bases remaining between them. CDR3 coding DNA: TGTGCCAGAAGCGGAAAGCGGTACGAGCAGTACTTC. As protein: CARSGKRYEQYF.

This clone is a singleton in its sample. The chain recombines TRBV5-4 with TRBJ1-2, with D possibly TRBD1 on 6 matching bases. V lost 5 bases and J 4 bases, leaving 24 bases between the germline ends. Germline V gene sequence: CDR1 SGHNT, CDR2 YYREEE (reference sequence). The CDR3 length is 17 residues. The chain's CDR3 is CASSKAGGAGVLYGYTF. In nucleotides, the CDR3 is TGTGCCAGCAGTAAGGCCGGGGGGGCCGGGGTTCTCTATGGCTACACCTTC.

This chain connects TRBV2 to TRBJ2-4, with TRBD1 as a possible D gene (6 bases). Trimming removed 5 bases at V and 0 bases at J, with 11 bases between. Germline CDR1 reads SNHLY; CDR2 reads FYNNEI. The CDR3 spans 15 residues. The CDR3: CASSHRDRAKNIQYF. CDR3 in DNA: TGTGCCAGCAGTCACAGGGACCGAGCCAAAAACATTCAGTACTTC.

The rearrangement links TRBV5-1 to TRBJ2-4; 8 nucleotides align to TRBD1. The ends lost 4 bases at V and 0 bases at J; junction bases unmatched: 3. CDR1 SGHRS and CDR2 YFSETQ come from the germline V gene. The CDR3 loop spans 15 amino acids. This CDR3 is CASSKQGGAKNIQYF. CDR3 in DNA: TGCGCCAGCAGCAAACAGGGGGGAGCCAAAAACATTCAGTACTTC.

The genes are TRBV14 and TRBJ2-2, with 7 nucleotides matching TRBD1. V lost 5 bases and J lost 4; bases outside the gene matches: 4. The CDR3 spans 14 residues. CDR1 SGHDN and CDR2 FVKESK come from the germline V gene. CDR3 in amino acids: CASSGTVSTGELFF. The CDR3, as DNA: TGTGCCAGCAGCGGGACAGTAAGCACCGGGGAGCTGTTTTTT.

The J gene is TRBJ2-3, the V gene TRBV9, with 8 bases fitting TRBD2. Germline assignment: CDR1 SGDLS and CDR2 YYNGEE. This CDR3 comprises 15 residues. Trimming cost V 0 bases and J 5 bases; bases outside gene matches: 5. The DNA of the CDR3 is TGTGCCAGCAGCGTAGAATCTAGCGGGTTAGATACGCAGTATTTT. Protein sequence: CASSVESSGLDTQYF. The full variable domain, completed using reference TRBV9 and TRBJ2-3, is DSGVTQTPKHLITATGQRVTLRCSPRSGDLSVYWYQQSLDQGLQFLIQYYNGEERAKGNILERFSAQQFPDLHSELNLSSLELGDSALYFCASSVESSGLDTQYFGPGTRLTVL.

The rearrangement uses TRBV7-2 and TRBJ2-7; TRBD2 agrees at 16 bases. The CDR3 has 17 amino acids. From germline, CDR1 is SGHTA and CDR2 FQGNSA. The J segment lost 7 bases and the V segment lost 6 bases, leaving 12 bases of the junction unmatched. In DNA, the CDR3 is TGTGCCAGCAGTCGGGCCGGGACTAGCGGGAGGGCGTCTGAGCAGTACTTC. This codes for CASSRAGTSGRASEQYF.

V gene TRBV4-2 combines with J gene TRBJ2-5; D may be TRBD2 (6 bases). The CDR3 has 16 residues. Germline CDR1 and CDR2: LGHNA and YNFKEQ. Between the trimmed V and J ends, which lost 3 bases and 2 bases, there was a span of 16 bases. CDR3 sequence reads: CASSQDPGLAQETQYF. The CDR3 DNA sequence: TGTGCCAGCAGCCAGGACCCGGGACTCGCTCAAGAGACCCAGTACTTC.

The rearrangement uses TRBV30 and TRBJ2-1; 13 nucleotides line up with TRBD2. There are 15 residues in the CDR3. Trimming removed 2 bases from V and 6 bases from J; junction bases left unmatched: 4. Germline CDR1 reads GTSNPN; CDR2 reads SVGIG (reference sequence). In DNA, the CDR3 is TGTGCCTGGAGTATCGGGACTAGCGGGACCAATGAGCAGTTCTTC. Encoded protein: CAWSIGTSGTNEQFF.

V usage is TRBV11-2 and J usage is TRBJ2-2; the D gene is possibly TRBD2 (5 bases). The germline V gene has CDR1 SGHAT and CDR2 FQNNGV. Between the trimmed V and J ends, which lost 0 bases and 1 base, there was a span of 9 bases. The CDR3 length is 16 residues. CDR3 DNA sequence: TGTGCCAGCAGCTTAGATAGGGAGAAGAACACCGGGGAGCTGTTTTTT. Its protein is CASSLDREKNTGELFF.

This clone was observed a handful of times. The CDR3 is CASSPRTGNTDTQYF. CDR3 in DNA: TGTGCCAGCAGCCCCCGGACAGGGAACACAGATACGCAGTATTTT. The chain joins TRBV7-8 to TRBJ2-3; TRBD1 matches 8 bases. There are 15 residues in the CDR3. From germline, CDR1 is SGHVS and CDR2 FQNEAQ. V lost 5 bases and J lost 2; bases outside the gene matches: 6.

The sample holds a few counts of this clone. This chain connects TRBV28 to TRBJ1-5, with unresolved D. The CDR3 has 12 amino acids. CDR1 and CDR2 (germline): MDHEN, SYDVKM. V was cut by 5 bases and J by 3 bases, with 5 bases left in between. The CDR3 loop is CASSPYNQPQHF. The CDR3 DNA follows: TGTGCCAGCAGTCCCTACAATCAGCCCCAGCATTTT.

The rearrangement joins TRBV2 to TRBJ2-7, with a possible D match to TRBD1 (5 bases). The germline gives CDR1 SNHLY, CDR2 FYNNEI. The CDR3 loop spans 12 amino acids. V was trimmed by 1 base and J by 12 bases, leaving 13 bases between them. The CDR3 sequence is CASSEVNRRWYF. The CDR3 DNA is TGTGCCAGCAGTGAAGTAAACAGGAGATGGTACTTC.

The chain carries TRBV7-9 and TRBJ1-1; the D gene is possibly TRBD1 (6 bases). Germline assignment: CDR1 SEHNR and CDR2 FQNEAQ (reference sequence). V was shortened by 5 bases and J by 11 bases, with 15 bases between the two germline ends. The CDR3 consists of 12 residues. The CDR3 region is CASSQGGEGAFF. CDR3 in DNA: TGTGCCAGCAGCCAAGGGGGGGAAGGGGCTTTCTTT.

V is TRBV18 and J is TRBJ1-5; D gene ambiguous. Deletions cut 3 bases from V and 3 bases from J, with 6 bases between. The V gene's germline CDR1 is KGHSH and CDR2 LQKENI. The CDR3 loop spans 13 amino acids. CDR3 loop: CASSPADNQPQHF. CDR3 bases: TGTGCCAGCTCACCGGCAGACAATCAGCCCCAGCATTTT.

This chain uses TRBV5-4 with TRBJ1-1, with 8 bases fitting TRBD1. V gave up 3 bases and J gave up 0 bases; unmatched junction bases: 13. This CDR3 spans 18 amino acids. CDR1 and CDR2 from the germline V gene are SGHNT and YYREEE (reference sequence). The CDR3 spells CASSSPLPQTGVNTEAFF. The CDR3 DNA is TGTGCCAGCAGCTCACCACTCCCCCAGACAGGGGTGAACACTGAAGCTTTCTTT. The full variable domain, its missing parts supplied by reference TRBV5-4 and TRBJ1-1, is ETGVTQSPTHLIKTRGQQVTLRCSSQSGHNTVSWYQQALGQGPQFIFQYYREEENGRGNFPPRFSGLQFPNYSSELNVNALELDDSALYLCASSSPLPQTGVNTEAFFGQGTRLTVV.

The gene calls are TRBV18 and TRBJ1-1; D is perhaps TRBD1 (6 bases). Germline CDR1 KGHSH, CDR2 LQKENI. The CDR3 runs 13 residues. V lost 3 bases to trimming and J lost 4 bases, with 9 bases between them. CDR3 sequence: CASSPGHPTEAFF. The CDR3 region has the DNA TGTGCCAGCTCACCGGGACATCCCACTGAAGCTTTCTTT.

The rearrangement joins TRBV5-1 to TRBJ1-3; TRBD1 agrees at 8 bases. CDR3 length equals 17 residues. The germline gives CDR1 SGHRS, CDR2 YFSETQ. After removal of 4 bases from V and 1 base from J, the junction contained 10 bases not matched to a gene. The CDR3 DNA reads TGCGCCAGCAGCGGCGGACAGGGATTTTCTTCTGGAAACACCATATATTTT. It encodes CASSGGQGFSSGNTIYF.

The chain joins TRBV11-3 to TRBJ2-1; maybe TRBD1 (6 bases). The CDR3 has 13 amino acids. V shed 4 bases and J shed 9 bases, with 13 bases lying between them. Germline loops: CDR1 SGHNT, CDR2 YENEEA. The CDR3 loop is CASSYNRVGEQFF. CDR3 sequence (DNA): TGTGCCAGCAGCTATAACAGGGTGGGTGAGCAGTTCTTC. Based on the CDR3 plus reference TRBV11-3 and TRBJ2-1, the full variable domain is EAGVVQSPRYKIIEKKQPVAFWCNPISGHNTLYWYLQNLGQGPELLIRYENEEAVDDSQLPKDRFSAERLKGVDSTLKIQPAELGDSAVYLCASSYNRVGEQFFGPGTRLTVL.